The count of the clone carrying this TCR beta chain is one. Its target is not known. This entry belongs to a study of CD8+ T cells in alopecia areata. Across the whole study: Treated patients swallowed 5 to 10 mg of oral tofacitinib twice daily. Study-wide points: Because one nonresponder was included, the link of baseline CD8+ expansion to response is considered uncertain.

The CDR3 spans 16 residues. Trimming removed 3 bases from V and 5 bases from J; junction bases left unmatched: 8. In germline, CDR1 is GTSNPN, CDR2 SVGIG (reference sequence). Extraction of RNA preceded its reverse transcription into cDNA, which served as the sequencing template. TCRdb keeps only in-frame clones here, not all; method: immunoSEQ multiplex PCR. The sample shows about 290,000 clones, 58% of them seen only once. Treatment meaning: oral pan-JAK inhibitor, 5-10 mg twice daily. Sampling of alopecia areata patients yielded lesional scalp punch biopsies as well as peripheral blood. This TCR came from a human donor with alopecia areata. This chain connects TRBV30 to TRBJ1-6; 9 nucleotides align to TRBD1. The specimen comprised CD4+ T cells sorted from blood, sampled at week 24, from a patient treated with tofacitinib. The CDR3 bases are TGTGCCTGGAGGGTAGGGGGGACAGGGCATAATTCACCCCTCCACTTT. Protein: CAWRVGGTGHNSPLHF.